This TCR beta chain was found in a study of response to subunit inactivated influenza vaccine (dated by TCRdb to 2016 to 2019). About the investigation overall: Deep quantitative profiling of the T cell receptor repertoire was used in the study to follow responses to a trivalent subunit inactivated influenza vaccine.

Library method: RT-PCR. The run used an Illumina HiSeq 2500. The raw public reads went through TCRdb reprocessing: fastp at Q25, MiXCR clone calling, in-frame beta chains kept. Rows with a matching CDR3 protein are joined into one entry that keeps the most common DNA and genes. The sample table holds about 830,000 distinct CDR3 sequences, of which about 18% were seen once. The top ten clones comprise 9.5% to 13% of the sample. Ends trimmed: V by 6 bases, J by 0 bases; bases unmatched to a gene: 14. Including cysteine and phenylalanine, the CDR3 has 17 amino acids. Only the CDR3 DNA stays, 51 bases, in frame from base 1. CDR1 DFQATT and CDR2 SNEGSKA are derived from the germline V gene (reference sequence). The research as a whole found: The authors proposed that each seasonal influenza vaccination may bring in only a limited number of new T cells.

In this sample, this clonotype turned up many times. Its antigen target is currently unknown. Within one base of it there is no much larger clone, and no base qualities were kept. The specimen was PBMCs from blood, collected roughly 5 days after vaccination. This clonotype originated in a man between 45 and 60 years old who received an inactivated influenza vaccine. Donor details come from another sample of the same person, matched by shared clones. The chain couples TRBV20-1 to TRBJ2-5; TRBD2 agrees with 9 junctional bases. The sequence in DNA is TGCAGTGCGTACGTCTGGGCTAGCGGGGTAAACCAAGAGACCCAGTACTTC. The resulting protein is CSAYVWASGVNQETQYF.